Following are 3 T cell receptor beta chains from one sample sequenced in a study of PD-1 blockade in classical Hodgkin lymphoma. Some clones are missing from TCRdb's copy, which holds only in-frame ones; the method was immunoSEQ multiplex PCR. Of about 6,600 clones listed, 60% to 85% are singletons. The patients all showed relapse after autologous stem cell transplantation, while their brentuximab vedotin exposure varied. Material: peripheral blood mononuclear cells (PBMCs), obtained at baseline. Source of these receptors: a human donor with classical Hodgkin lymphoma.

The chain uses TRBV20-1 and TRBJ1-2, with a weak D call TRBD1 (5 bases). Per germline, CDR1 DFQATT and CDR2 SNEGSKA (reference sequence). V lost 5 bases, J lost 4 bases, and 8 bases lay in between. The CDR3 covers 11 residues. The CDR3 DNA reads TGCAGTGCTGGGGGAGGCTATGGCTACACCTTC. Translation gives CSAGGGYGYTF.

This clone has only one observation. This chain links TRBV5-5 with TRBJ2-5; possible D gene TRBD2, 6 bases. The CDR3 consists of 14 residues. The germline V gene encodes CDR1 SGHKS and CDR2 YYEKEE (reference sequence). The ends were cut back, 4 bases at V and 6 bases at J, with 16 bases in the middle. The CDR3 is CASSKVGGPKTQYF. For the CDR3, the DNA is TGTGCCAGCAGCAAGGTTGGAGGGCCCAAGACCCAGTACTTC.

About this clone itself: Germline is not matched at one junction end, which may reflect a read error. The V call is TRBV5-4, the J call TRBJ1-2, with a tentative D call TRBD1 (5 bases). Per germline, CDR1 SGHNT and CDR2 YYREEE (reference sequence). This CDR3 contains 13 residues. The CDR3, as DNA: TGTGCCAGCAGCTTACCGGGGACCTATGGCTGCACCTTC. It is translated as CASSLPGTYGCTF. The full variable domain, in which reference TRBV5-4 and TRBJ1-2 provide the parts outside the CDR3, is ETGVTQSPTHLIKTRGQQVTLRCSSQSGHNTVSWYQQALGQGPQFIFQYYREEENGRGNFPPRFSGLQFPNYSSELNVNALELDDSALYLCASSLPGTYGCTFGSGTRLTVV.